This T cell receptor (beta chain) was obtained from a study of blood T cell repertoires in COVID-19. Only one count was recorded for this clone. Germline-derived CDR1 and CDR2 are SGHTA and FQGTGA. Trimming removed 2 bases from V and 5 bases from J, with 14 bases in between. The CDR3 is made up of 15 amino acids. The method was immunoSEQ multiplex PCR; TCRdb's version includes in-frame clones alone and lacks a portion of them. This table has under 300,000 clones, roughly nine tenths appearing once. The sequence was collected from a human donor in a cohort exposed to, infected with or recovered from COVID-19 (not recorded which). The donor label of this sample is uncertain. The source material was PBMCs or T cells enriched from blood (not recorded which). This chain connects TRBV7-3 to TRBJ2-3; tentative D call: TRBD2 (8 bases). Written as DNA, the CDR3 is TGTGCCAGCAGCTTACTCGGGGGGGACAGAGATACGCAGTATTTT. Amino acids: CASSLLGGDRDTQYF.